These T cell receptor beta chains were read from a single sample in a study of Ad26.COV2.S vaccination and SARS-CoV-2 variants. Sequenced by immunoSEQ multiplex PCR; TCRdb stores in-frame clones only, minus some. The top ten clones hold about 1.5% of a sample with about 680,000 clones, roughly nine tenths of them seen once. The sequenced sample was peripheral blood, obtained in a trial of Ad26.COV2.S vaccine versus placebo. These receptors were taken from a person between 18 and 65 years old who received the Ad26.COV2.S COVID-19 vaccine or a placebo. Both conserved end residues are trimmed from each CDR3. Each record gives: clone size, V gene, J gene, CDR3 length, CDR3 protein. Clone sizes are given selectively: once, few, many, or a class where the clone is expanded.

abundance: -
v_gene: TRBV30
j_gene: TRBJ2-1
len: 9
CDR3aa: AWADRIEQF

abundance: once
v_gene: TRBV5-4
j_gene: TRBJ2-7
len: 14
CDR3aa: ASSTGQVGVGYEQY

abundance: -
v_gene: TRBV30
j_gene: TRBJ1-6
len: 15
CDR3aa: AWSTEGQSSYNSPLH

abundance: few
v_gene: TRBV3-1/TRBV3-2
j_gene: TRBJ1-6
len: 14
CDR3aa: ASSQTGTGGNSPLH

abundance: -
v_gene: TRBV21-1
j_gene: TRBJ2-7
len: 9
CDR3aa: ASSPPYEQY

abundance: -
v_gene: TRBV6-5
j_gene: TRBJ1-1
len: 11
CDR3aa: ASSYVTDTEAF

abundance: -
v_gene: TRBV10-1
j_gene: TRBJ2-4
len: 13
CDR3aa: ASSEGTSGWNIQY

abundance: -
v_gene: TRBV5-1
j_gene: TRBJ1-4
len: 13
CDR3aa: ASSLEGFGMEKLF

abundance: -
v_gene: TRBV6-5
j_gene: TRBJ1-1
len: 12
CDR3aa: ASAFTGTNTEAF

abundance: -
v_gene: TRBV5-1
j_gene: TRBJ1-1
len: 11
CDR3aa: ASSLVVRGEAF

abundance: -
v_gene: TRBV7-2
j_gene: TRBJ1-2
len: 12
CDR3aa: ASSFDRSNYGYT

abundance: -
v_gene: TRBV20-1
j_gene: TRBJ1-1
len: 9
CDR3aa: SAYWNTEAF

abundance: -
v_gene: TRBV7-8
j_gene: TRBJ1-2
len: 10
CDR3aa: ASSLNGWLYT

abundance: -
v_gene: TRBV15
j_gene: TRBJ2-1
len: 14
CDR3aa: ATSRKTDSFRNEQF

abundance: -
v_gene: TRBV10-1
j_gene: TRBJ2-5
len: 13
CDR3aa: ASSEAQGSGETQY

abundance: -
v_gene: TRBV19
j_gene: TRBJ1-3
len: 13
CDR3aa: ASSVDRASGNTIY

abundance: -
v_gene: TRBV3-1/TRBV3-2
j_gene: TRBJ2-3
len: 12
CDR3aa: ASSQGTAADTQY

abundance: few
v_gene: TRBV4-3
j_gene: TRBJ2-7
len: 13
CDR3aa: ASSQELDGYYEQY

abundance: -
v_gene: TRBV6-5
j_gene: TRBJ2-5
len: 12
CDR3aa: ASSQVGTGGTQY

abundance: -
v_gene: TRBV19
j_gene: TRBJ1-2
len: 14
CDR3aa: ASSLTGGSANYGYT

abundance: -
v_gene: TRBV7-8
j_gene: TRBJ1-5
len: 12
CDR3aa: ASSFTGPGDPQH

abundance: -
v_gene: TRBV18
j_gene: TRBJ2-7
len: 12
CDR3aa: ASSPQGGTYEQY

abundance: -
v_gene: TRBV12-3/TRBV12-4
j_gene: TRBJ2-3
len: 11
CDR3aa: ASSLAQWNTQY

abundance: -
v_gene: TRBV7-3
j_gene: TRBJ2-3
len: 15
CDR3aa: ASSFTSGGAGTDTQY

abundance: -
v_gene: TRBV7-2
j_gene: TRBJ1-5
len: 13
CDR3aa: ASSVRTGGNQPQH

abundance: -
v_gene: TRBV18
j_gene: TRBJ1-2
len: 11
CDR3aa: ASSSPGQNGYT

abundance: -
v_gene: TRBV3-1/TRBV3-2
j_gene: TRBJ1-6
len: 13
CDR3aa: ASSQVGQGHSPLH

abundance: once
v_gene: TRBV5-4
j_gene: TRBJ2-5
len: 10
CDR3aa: ASSRTDGLQY

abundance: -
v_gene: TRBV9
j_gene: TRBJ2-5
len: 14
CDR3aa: ASSVTPGLAMETQY

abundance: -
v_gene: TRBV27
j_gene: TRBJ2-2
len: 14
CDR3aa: ASSPTTGDTPGELF

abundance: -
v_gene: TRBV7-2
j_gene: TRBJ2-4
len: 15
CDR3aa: ASSLWGTGDAKNIQY

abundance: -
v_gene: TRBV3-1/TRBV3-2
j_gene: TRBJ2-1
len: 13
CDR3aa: ASSHGTSGTDEQF

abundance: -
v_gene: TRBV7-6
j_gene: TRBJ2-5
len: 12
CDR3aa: ASSLGAAQETQY

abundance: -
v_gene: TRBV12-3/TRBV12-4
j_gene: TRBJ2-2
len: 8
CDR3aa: ASYTGELF

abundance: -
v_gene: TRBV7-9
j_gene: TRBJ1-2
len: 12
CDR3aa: ASSAYSVNYGYT

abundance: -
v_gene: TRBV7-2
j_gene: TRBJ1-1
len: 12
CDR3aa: ASSLSRVDTEAF

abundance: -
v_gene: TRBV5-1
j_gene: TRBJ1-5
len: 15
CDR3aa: ASRPGTGDISNQPQH

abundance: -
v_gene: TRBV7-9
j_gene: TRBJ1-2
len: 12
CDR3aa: ASSLEGGRDGYT

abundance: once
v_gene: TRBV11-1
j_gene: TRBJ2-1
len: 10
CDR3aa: ASSLEGPQQF

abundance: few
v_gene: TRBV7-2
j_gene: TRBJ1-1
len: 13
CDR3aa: ASSFEPGTGAGSF

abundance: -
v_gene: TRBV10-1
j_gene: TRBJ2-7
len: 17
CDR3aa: ASSGPTTGRFDGSYEQY

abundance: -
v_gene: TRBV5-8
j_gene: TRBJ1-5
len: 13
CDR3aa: ASRRTGGPDQPQH

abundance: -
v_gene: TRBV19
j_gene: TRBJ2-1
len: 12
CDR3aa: ASSIVVAGVEQF

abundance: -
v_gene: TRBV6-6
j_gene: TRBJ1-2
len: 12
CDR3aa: ASSYSGDRVGYT

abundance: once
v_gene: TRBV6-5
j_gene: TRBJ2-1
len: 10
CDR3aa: ASGRRAVEQF

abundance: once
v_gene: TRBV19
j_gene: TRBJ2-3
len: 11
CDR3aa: ASRLAGVYTQY

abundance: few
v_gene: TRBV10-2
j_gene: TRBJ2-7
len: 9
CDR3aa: ASRGGGEQY

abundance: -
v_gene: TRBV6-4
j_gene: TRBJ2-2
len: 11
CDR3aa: ASMNGITGELF

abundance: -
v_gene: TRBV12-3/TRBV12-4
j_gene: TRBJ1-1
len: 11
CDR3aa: ASRQGLSTEAF

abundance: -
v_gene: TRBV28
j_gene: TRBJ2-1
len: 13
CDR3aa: ASSLSPTNYNEQF

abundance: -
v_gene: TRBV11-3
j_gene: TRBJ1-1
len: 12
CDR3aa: ASSLGSSSTEAF

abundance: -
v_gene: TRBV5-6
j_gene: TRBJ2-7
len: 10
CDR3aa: ASSPDGYEQY